These 19 T cell receptor beta chains were all obtained from the same sample, sequenced in a study of metastatic and nonmetastatic thyroid tumors. Through MiXCR, TCRdb re-clonotyped the PCR reads. The table has about 16,000 clones, roughly a third seen once. All patients were untreated before thyroid surgery. The sample comprised tumor tissue. The receptors shown here come from a female donor with papillary thyroid cancer or a benign thyroid nodule (not recorded which). Some clones in this sample may be carry-over from other donors' samples.

This clone was found a few times. This chain uses TRBV4-2 with TRBJ1-3, with a weak D call TRBD1 (6 bases). The V gene lost 0 bases and the J gene lost 0 bases, with 18 bases spanning the gap. In germline, CDR1 is LGHNA, CDR2 YNFKEQ. The CDR3 extends over 19 amino acids. DNA for the CDR3: TGTGCCAGCAGCCAAGATAGGGAAGGGACACCGGGCTCTGGAAACACCATATATTTT. This gives the protein CASSQDREGTPGSGNTIYF.

This clone counts as medium-sized. The chain combines TRBV24-1 with TRBJ1-3; 8 bases line up with TRBD1. The CDR3 is 14 amino acids. Unmatched junction bases numbered 4, after V lost 3 bases and J lost 7 bases. Germline V gene data show CDR1 as KGHDR and CDR2 as SFDVKD. The CDR3 nucleotides are TGTGCCACCAGTGATAACGGGACAGGCAACACCATATATTTT. Amino acid sequence: CATSDNGTGNTIYF.

This clone is medium-sized in the sample. The chain couples TRBV20-1 to TRBJ1-5; tentative D call: TRBD1 (5 bases). V lost 4 bases, J lost 2 bases, and 15 bases lay in between. The length of the CDR3 is 15 residues. Looked up from germline, CDR1 is DFQATT and CDR2 is SNEGSKA (reference sequence). CDR3 sequence: CSATTGVQGNQPQHF. The CDR3 DNA reads as TGCAGTGCTACAACAGGAGTTCAAGGCAATCAGCCCCAGCATTTT.

In this sample, this clone is medium-sized. The chain employs TRBV5-1 and TRBJ2-1; weak D call: TRBD1 (6 bases). The length of the CDR3 is 14 residues. Germline V gives CDR1 SGHRS, CDR2 YFSETQ. V lost 4 bases and J lost 2, with 10 bases in between. This CDR3 reads CASSEGETYNEQFF. CDR3 coding DNA: TGCGCCAGCAGCGAGGGGGAGACCTACAATGAGCAGTTCTTC.

This CDR3 reads CSASRDLTYEQYF. The CDR3 DNA sequence: TGCAGTGCTAGTAGGGACTTAACCTACGAGCAGTACTTC. The chain is built from TRBV20-1 and TRBJ2-7; D perhaps matches TRBD2 (6 bases). Between the trimmed V and J ends, which lost 3 bases and 2 bases, there was a span of 11 bases. Germline V gene lookup returns CDR1 DFQATT and CDR2 SNEGSKA (reference sequence). The CDR3 sequence is 13 residues long.

This chain links TRBV5-1 with TRBJ1-4; TRBD1 matches 9 bases. The J segment lost 8 bases and the V segment lost 1 base, leaving 6 bases of the junction unmatched. Per the germline V gene, CDR1 is SGHRS and CDR2 is YFSETQ. The length of the CDR3 is 15 residues. The DNA of the CDR3 is TGCGCCAGCAGCTTGTTCGAGACAGGGGGAGAAAAACTGTTTTTT. Translating it yields CASSLFETGGEKLFF. The variable domain in full, completed from reference TRBV5-1 and TRBJ1-4, reads KAGVTQTPRYLIKTRGQQVTLSCSPISGHRSVSWYQQTPGQGLQFLFEYFSETQRNKGNFPGRFSGRQFSNSRSEMNVSTLELGDSALYLCASSLFETGGEKLFFGSGTQLSVL.

This clone is termed medium-sized (0.01 to 0.1%). This chain connects TRBV5-1 to TRBJ2-1, with D unclear. Trimming took off 0 bases at V and 7 bases at J, with 5 bases between the two ends. Germline assignment: CDR1 SGHRS and CDR2 YFSETQ. The CDR3 consists of 12 residues. The CDR3 nucleotides read TGCGCCAGCAGCTTGGAACAGAATGAGCAGTTCTTC. Protein: CASSLEQNEQFF.

A note on this clone: At one of its ends the junction is not consistent with the germline gene, which may arise from a read error. This chain uses TRBV3-1 with TRBJ2-1, with TRBD1 matching over 7 bases. The germline gives CDR1 LGHDT, CDR2 YNNKEL (reference sequence). This CDR3 comprises 15 residues. The CDR3 sequence is CTSRRRDSKYNEQFF. The CDR3 DNA sequence: TGTACCAGTAGACGCCGGGACAGTAAGTACAATGAGCAGTTCTTC.

This chain joins TRBV18 and TRBJ2-7; 8 nucleotides match TRBD2. This CDR3 spans 14 amino acids. J gave up 2 bases and V 2 bases, and 2 bases lay outside the gene matches. The germline CDR1 and CDR2 sequences are KGHSH and LQKENI. The CDR3 reads CASSPASGPYEQYF. The CDR3 nucleotides are TGTGCCAGCTCACCAGCTAGCGGGCCCTACGAGCAGTACTTC.

This clone was seen only once. V gene TRBV20-1 combines with J gene TRBJ1-6; D is ambiguous. Germline-derived CDR1 and CDR2 are DFQATT and SNEGSKA (reference sequence). Trimming took 3 bases from V and 0 from J, leaving 12 bases between them. The length of the CDR3 is 16 residues. The CDR3 nucleotides are TGCAGTGCTAGGGTCGACGCGAGCTCCTATAATTCACCCCTCCACTTT. Amino acids: CSARVDASSYNSPLHF.

The rearrangement joins TRBV6-2 or TRBV6-3 to TRBJ1-4, with TRBD1 matching 8 bases. V lost 5 bases and J lost 7; bases outside the gene matches: 9. The germline V gene has CDR1 MNHEY and CDR2 SVGEGT. The length of the CDR3 is 15 residues. The CDR3 spells CASSEGGTGSEKLFF. The CDR3 DNA follows: TGTGCCAGCAGTGAAGGGGGGACAGGCTCTGAAAAACTGTTTTTT.

The rearrangement uses TRBV5-1 and TRBJ2-2, with D tentatively TRBD2 (7 bases). Deletions cut 4 bases from V and 5 bases from J, with 15 bases between. Germline V gene sequence: CDR1 SGHRS, CDR2 YFSETQ. This CDR3 region has 15 residues. CDR3 amino acids: CASSPGRGGTGELFF. CDR3 nucleotide sequence: TGCGCCAGCAGCCCGGGCAGGGGAGGGACCGGGGAGCTGTTTTTT.

The chain has TRBV7-2 and TRBJ2-1, with a weak D call TRBD1 (5 bases). Trimming took 4 bases from V and 7 from J, leaving 11 bases between them. CDR1 is SGHTA, CDR2 FQGNSA, per germline. CDR3 size: 13 residues. The CDR3 loop reads CASSSGPWNEQFF. The DNA of the CDR3 is TGTGCCAGCAGCTCAGGGCCCTGGAATGAGCAGTTCTTC.

By share of the sample, this clone is medium-sized (0.01 to 0.1%). The chain has TRBV6-6 and TRBJ1-5, with 7 bases aligning to TRBD1. The CDR3 consists of 17 residues. The junction had 6 bases not matched to a gene; V was cut back by 0 bases and J by 1 base. Germline V CDR1 and CDR2: MNHNY, SVGAGI (reference sequence). CDR3 in DNA: TGTGCCAGCAGTTACTCGAGGGCAGGGGGAAGCAATCAGCCCCAGCATTTT. Protein product: CASSYSRAGGSNQPQHF.

This chain connects TRBV7-6 to TRBJ2-3; 12 bases line up with TRBD2. The trim removed 5 bases at V and 6 bases at J, leaving 15 bases unmatched. This CDR3 is 18 amino acids long. Germline values: CDR1 SGHVS, CDR2 FNYEAQ. This CDR3 is CASSRLTSGSLDGDTQYF. CDR3 nucleotide sequence: TGTGCCAGCAGCCGCTTGACTAGCGGGAGCTTAGATGGGGATACGCAGTATTTT. The full variable domain, rest sourced from reference TRBV7-6 and TRBJ2-3, is GAGVSQSPRYKVTKRGQDVALRCDPISGHVSLYWYRQALGQGPEFLTYFNYEAQQDKSGLPNDRFSAERPEGSISTLTIQRTEQRDSAMYRCASSRLTSGSLDGDTQYFGPGTRLTVL.

This clone was recorded many times. The chain combines TRBV10-1 with TRBJ2-3, with 8 nucleotides matching TRBD1. Germline V lookup: CDR1 WNHNN, CDR2 SYGVQD (reference sequence). V shed 3 bases, J shed 11 bases, and the junction held 4 bases outside the gene matches. The CDR3 runs to 12 residues. CDR3 sequence reads: CASSDGQGRQYF. CDR3 bases: TGCGCCAGCAGTGACGGACAGGGTCGGCAGTATTTT.

This clone has just a few counts. The chain joins TRBV27 to TRBJ2-1; perhaps TRBD1 as D (6 bases). CDR1 is MNHEY and CDR2 is SMNVEV in the germline V gene (reference sequence). The CDR3 runs 18 residues. V lost 7 bases and J 0 bases, leaving 22 bases between the germline ends. CDR3 residues: CASIRGGSSPSSYNEQFF. DNA of the CDR3: TGTGCCAGCATCAGGGGCGGCTCCTCTCCAAGCTCCTACAATGAGCAGTTCTTC.

A few counts support this clone. CDR3 sequence (DNA): TGTGCCAGCTCACCATCCAGGGATGGGTACGAGCAGTACTTC. Translated: CASSPSRDGYEQYF. This chain uses TRBV18 with TRBJ2-7, with D possibly matching TRBD1 (5 bases). The length of the CDR3 is 14 residues. Deletions cut 2 bases from V and 4 bases from J, with 12 bases between. Germline lookup yields CDR1 KGHSH and CDR2 LQKENI. Filled out from reference TRBV18 and TRBJ2-7, the complete variable domain reads NAGVMQNPRHLVRRRGQEARLRCSPMKGHSHVYWYRQLPEEGLKFMVYLQKENIIDESGMPKERFSAEFPKEGPSILRIQQVVRGDSAAYFCASSPSRDGYEQYFGPGTRLTVT.

The chain combines TRBV6-6 with TRBJ1-1, with 10 bases that match TRBD1. The germline V gene has CDR1 MNHNY and CDR2 SVGAGI (reference sequence). This CDR3 spans 17 amino acids. J was trimmed by 4 bases and V by 6 bases; bases with no gene match: 14. CDR3 sequence (DNA): TGTGCCAGCAGGGGCCGCCAGACAGGGGGCTCGGGCACTGAAGCTTTCTTT. Translated: CASRGRQTGGSGTEAFF.